Listed below are T cell receptor beta chains from one sample, sequenced in a study of T cells in Graves' hyperthyroidism and ophthalmopathy. TCRdb re-called the multiplex PCR reads with MiXCR, one entry per CDR3 protein. The sample has about 360,000 distinct CDR3 sequences; around 13% are singletons. The source material was blood. Receptors were obtained from a woman aged 18-35 years with Graves' hyperthyroidism. Both conserved end residues are part of each CDR3. D genes are given only for firm matches. Clone size appears in some rows only: once, few, many, or a class for an expanded clone.

abundance,j_gene,v_gene,d_gene,CDR3nt,CDR3aa
many,TRBJ2-1,TRBV7-9,TRBD1,TGTGCCAGCAGCTCCGGGACAGCAGTCAATGAGCAGTTCTTC,CASSSGTAVNEQFF
few,TRBJ2-6,TRBV18,-,TGTGCCAGCTCACAGCGGAGCTCTGGGGCCAACGTCCTGACTTTC,CASSQRSSGANVLTF
many,TRBJ1-2,TRBV6-2/TRBV6-3,-,TGTGCCAGCAGTTACTCGCGCACCGTTCCTGATGGCTACACCTTC,CASSYSRTVPDGYTF
-,TRBJ2-3,TRBV5-1,TRBD2,TGCGCCAGCAGCTTGTGGACTAGTAGGGCCGGTGATACGCAGTATTTT,CASSLWTSRAGDTQYF
-,TRBJ2-3,TRBV9,-,TGTGCCAGCAGCCCAACCCCGGAATACACAGATACGCAGTATTTT,CASSPTPEYTDTQYF
once,TRBJ2-7,TRBV2,TRBD1,TGTGCCAGCGGCCGGGACAGCGGATACGAGCAGTACTTC,CASGRDSGYEQYF
few,TRBJ1-2,TRBV5-8,-,TGTGCCAGCAGCCACCGCGGGGCGGGTTATGGCTACACCTTC,CASSHRGAGYGYTF
few,TRBJ2-7,TRBV15,TRBD2,TGTGCCACCAGCAGAGTACTAGCGGGCTCCTACGAGCAGTACTTC,CATSRVLAGSYEQYF
many,TRBJ2-7,TRBV12-3/TRBV12-4,-,TGTGCCAGCAGTTCCGACTGGTCTCCAACCTACGAGCAGTACTTC,CASSSDWSPTYEQYF
many,TRBJ2-3,TRBV6-6,TRBD1,TGTGCCAGCAGTTACGGACAGGGGGCACGGGGTACGCAGTATTTT,CASSYGQGARGTQYF
many,TRBJ2-7,TRBV5-1,-,TGCGCCAGCAGCTTGGATAATACCTACGAGCAGTACTTC,CASSLDNTYEQYF
many,TRBJ1-3,TRBV11-2,TRBD1,TGTGCCAGCAGCTTCTCCACCCCAAGGGGGCCTGGAAACACCATATATTTT,CASSFSTPRGPGNTIYF
many,TRBJ2-7,TRBV6-1,TRBD1,TGTGCCAGCAGTGGGCGGACAGGATTCTACGAGCAGTACTTC,CASSGRTGFYEQYF
-,TRBJ2-1,TRBV24-1,-,TGTGCCACCAGTGACATAGACAGAAACAATGAGCAGTTCTTC,CATSDIDRNNEQFF
many,TRBJ2-7,TRBV13,-,TGTGCCAGCAGCTCCGGGGTCGGATACTACGAGCAGTACTTC,CASSSGVGYYEQYF
-,TRBJ2-4,TRBV12-3/TRBV12-4,-,TGTGCCAGCAGTGGAAACATTCAGTACTTC,CASSGNIQYF
-,TRBJ2-6,TRBV3-1,-,TGTGCCAGCAGCCAAGGGGGACTGGCGCTCTCTGGGGCCAACGTCCTGACTTTC,CASSQGGLALSGANVLTF
many,TRBJ2-5,TRBV7-2,-,TGTGCCAGCAGCTTAGTGACAGTCCAAGAGACCCAGTACTTC,CASSLVTVQETQYF
-,TRBJ2-1,TRBV28,TRBD2,TGTGCCAGCAGTATACGACTAGCGGGCCTACAGTTCTTC,CASSIRLAGLQFF
-,TRBJ2-7,TRBV5-4,TRBD1,TGTGCCAGCAGCTGGGGGGAGGTGGGACAGGGGTACGAGCAGTACTTC,CASSWGEVGQGYEQYF
few,TRBJ2-3,TRBV19,-,TGTGCCAGTAGCATTCGGACACCCGCGGATACGCAGTATTTT,CASSIRTPADTQYF
-,TRBJ1-6,TRBV9,-,TGTGCCAGCAGCGTAGCAGAGCTATCACCCCTCCACTTT,CASSVAELSPLHF
few,TRBJ2-3,TRBV6-5,-,TGTGCCAGCAGTTACTCCCGGAGGGGGCCCGCCCGTAGCACAGATACGCAGTATTTT,CASSYSRRGPARSTDTQYF
many,TRBJ1-5,TRBV28,-,TGTGCCAGCAATCCTGACAGAGGACCGGGGCAGCCCCAGCATTTT,CASNPDRGPGQPQHF
many,TRBJ2-1,TRBV7-9,-,TGTGCCAGCAGACCGGGGTCGGGAAACTCCTACAATGAGCAGTTCTTC,CASRPGSGNSYNEQFF
-,TRBJ1-2,TRBV11-1,TRBD1,TGTGCCAGCAGCGGGATCGGGACAGGGGGCAACGGCTACACCTTC,CASSGIGTGGNGYTF
many,TRBJ2-2,TRBV6-5,TRBD2,TGTGCCAGCAGTTACGGGGCGGGGGGGCCTACTCTGTTTTTT,CASSYGAGGPTLFF
few,TRBJ2-1,TRBV24-1,TRBD2,TGTGCCACCAGTGACCTGCCTAGCGGGGGCCGATACAATGAGCAGTTCTTC,CATSDLPSGGRYNEQFF
many,TRBJ2-3,TRBV7-9,-,TGTGCCAGCAGAGGCGGGGCTAGCACAGATACGCAGTATTTT,CASRGGASTDTQYF
many,TRBJ2-7,TRBV7-2,-,TGTGCCAGCAGCTTAGGGCACACCTACGAGCAGTACTTC,CASSLGHTYEQYF
few,TRBJ2-7,TRBV24-1,-,TGTGCCACCAGTGATAGAACCTCTAGCTACGAGCAGTACTTC,CATSDRTSSYEQYF
many,TRBJ2-6,TRBV11-1,-,TGTGCCAGCAGCTTACAGGGTTCTGGGGCCAACGTCCTGACTTTC,CASSLQGSGANVLTF
many,TRBJ2-5,TRBV2,-,TGTGCCAGCAGTGGGGGGAACCAAGAGACCCAGTACTTC,CASSGGNQETQYF
many,TRBJ2-7,TRBV5-1,-,TGCGCCAGCAGCGTGAGCGGGCCAGGGGACTACGAGCAGTACTTC,CASSVSGPGDYEQYF
many,TRBJ2-1,TRBV6-2/TRBV6-3,TRBD1,TGTGCCAGCAGCTGGATCAGGGGGCGAGGGAATGAGCAGTTCTTC,CASSWIRGRGNEQFF
many,TRBJ2-7,TRBV15,-,TGTGCCACCAGCAGAGATCGGGATATCTACGAGCAGTACTTC,CATSRDRDIYEQYF
many,TRBJ2-7,TRBV6-2/TRBV6-3,TRBD1,TGTGCCAGCAGTTACCCACAGGGGACGGGATACGAGCAGTACTTC,CASSYPQGTGYEQYF
many,TRBJ2-5,TRBV12-3/TRBV12-4,-,TGTGCCAGCAGTTCCGGGACAGGGTGGTTAGCGGGAGGTGAGACCCAGTACTTC,CASSSGTGWLAGGETQYF
-,TRBJ1-2,TRBV7-3,-,TGTGCCAGCAGTTCGGACGGGGGAAGCGGCTACACCTTC,CASSSDGGSGYTF
many,TRBJ2-6,TRBV28,-,TGTGCCAGCAGTTTATGGCCACCCGGGGCCAACGTCCTGACTTTC,CASSLWPPGANVLTF
many,TRBJ2-1,TRBV12-3/TRBV12-4,TRBD2,TGTGCCAGCAGATCGGGAGGGAAGGAGCAGTTCTTC,CASRSGGKEQFF
many,TRBJ1-1,TRBV27,-,TGTGCCAGCAGTTTTGGAGGGGCGGACACTGAAGCTTTCTTT,CASSFGGADTEAFF
many,TRBJ1-5,TRBV28,-,TGTGCCAGCAGCCTACCCCCCCACAGGGCCAGGGAGGAGCCCCAGCATTTT,CASSLPPHRAREEPQHF
many,TRBJ1-1,TRBV19,-,TGTGCCAGTAGGGACACGAGGGACACTGAAGCTTTCTTT,CASRDTRDTEAFF
many,TRBJ1-6,TRBV28,-,TGTGCCAGCAGTTTAACGGGGAACAGTTCACCCCTCCACTTT,CASSLTGNSSPLHF
many,TRBJ2-1,TRBV7-2,-,TGTGCCAGCAGCTGGCAGGACAACTACAATGAGCAGTTCTTC,CASSWQDNYNEQFF
many,TRBJ2-5,TRBV28,-,TGTGCCAGCAGTTCGAAGGTCGTAGCCCCCCAAGAGACCCAGTACTTC,CASSSKVVAPQETQYF
many,TRBJ2-3,TRBV9,-,TGTGCCAGCAGCGTAATTTCTAGCACAGATACGCAGTATTTT,CASSVISSTDTQYF
-,TRBJ2-1,TRBV20-1,-,TGCAGTGCTAGGATGCGGTTTTTCAACGAGCAGTTCTTC,CSARMRFFNEQFF
-,TRBJ1-4,TRBV3-1,TRBD1,TGTGCCAGCAGCCAAGGTGGAGGGGGCACTAATGAAAAACTGTTTTTT,CASSQGGGGTNEKLFF
few,TRBJ1-2,TRBV7-9,-,TGTGCCAGCAGCTTAACTGTGGTACCGCCCTATGGCTACACCTTC,CASSLTVVPPYGYTF
many,TRBJ1-1,TRBV6-1,-,TGTGCCAGCAGCGGGAGGGGGGGACGGAGCACTGAAGCTTTCTTT,CASSGRGGRSTEAFF
-,TRBJ1-1,TRBV19,TRBD1,TGTGCCAGTAGTACCCGGACAGGGGGCGGATCTGGTAGCACTGAAGCTTTCTTT,CASSTRTGGGSGSTEAFF
many,TRBJ2-3,TRBV6-1,-,TGTGCCAGCAGTGGCAGGGACACAGATACGCAGTATTTT,CASSGRDTDTQYF
many,TRBJ1-1,TRBV28,TRBD1,TGTGCCAGCAGTTTGAGGACAGGGCTAGACACTGAAGCTTTCTTT,CASSLRTGLDTEAFF